Listed below are T cell receptor beta chains from one sample, sequenced in a study of OX40 agonist ivuxolimab in advanced cancers. The protocol was immunoSEQ multiplex PCR, while the TCRdb copy is restricted to in-frame clones and leaves out a portion. The sample has 60,000 to 85,000 clones, about 82% seen once; the top ten hold around 1.8%. The sequenced sample was CD4+ or CD8+ T cells sorted from blood, obtained in a trial of the OX40 agonist ivuxolimab. The receptors here all came from an adult with an advanced solid tumor such as melanoma, head and neck, liver or kidney cancer. CDR3s include the opening cysteine and the closing phenylalanine or tryptophan. D genes are given only for firm matches. A row's size may be missing; if present it is once, few, many or a size class.

V	D	J	size	CDR3	DNA
TRBV6-1	.	TRBJ2-3	.	CASSELRGTDTQYF	TGTGCCAGCAGTGAATTAAGGGGCACAGATACGCAGTATTTT
TRBV4-2	TRBD1	TRBJ2-3	.	CASSQDYLYRTGDTDTQYF	TGTGCCAGCAGCCAAGATTATTTGTATCGGACAGGGGACACAGATACGCAGTATTTT
TRBV29-1	TRBD2	TRBJ2-5	.	CSVKWYPGLAGGDQETQYF	TGCAGCGTTAAATGGTATCCGGGACTAGCGGGGGGGGACCAAGAGACCCAGTACTTC
TRBV18	.	TRBJ1-1	.	CASSPRSVPNTEAFF	TGTGCCAGCTCACCAAGGTCCGTACCGAACACTGAAGCTTTCTTT
TRBV7-9	.	TRBJ2-3	.	CASRSNPLGEGTDTQYF	TGTGCCAGCCGATCCAATCCCTTGGGGGAGGGCACAGATACGCAGTATTTT
TRBV5-1	.	TRBJ1-1	once	CASSSPGSNTEAFF	TGCGCCAGCAGCTCCCCAGGGTCAAACACTGAAGCTTTCTTT
TRBV4-3	.	TRBJ1-1	few	CASSQNAEAFF	TGCGCCAGCAGCCAAAACGCCGAAGCTTTCTTT
TRBV7-2	TRBD2	TRBJ2-7	.	CASSLRGGTYEQYF	TGTGCCAGCAGCTTGCGGGGGGGAACCTACGAGCAGTACTTC
TRBV6-1	TRBD2	TRBJ2-5	.	CASRLAGVQETQYF	TGTGCCAGCAGACTAGCGGGAGTTCAAGAGACCCAGTACTTC
TRBV7-3	.	TRBJ2-6	.	CASSRGRSGANVLTF	TGTGCCAGCAGCCGCGGGCGCTCTGGGGCCAACGTCCTGACTTTC
TRBV7-9	.	TRBJ1-1	.	CASSLEWGNTEAFF	TGTGCCAGCAGCTTAGAATGGGGGAACACTGAAGCTTTCTTT
TRBV6-1	.	TRBJ1-2	.	CASSLQGGYGYTF	TGTGCCAGCAGTCTACAGGGTGGCTATGGCTACACCTTC
TRBV7-9	.	TRBJ2-7	.	CASSLNRGGAYEQYF	TGTGCCAGCAGCTTAAACCGGGGCGGTGCGTACGAGCAGTACTTC
TRBV9	.	TRBJ2-5	.	CASSVGSRSPLETQYF	TGTGCCAGCAGCGTGGGGAGCAGGAGCCCCCTAGAGACCCAGTACTTC
TRBV7-2	.	TRBJ1-1	.	CASSLEGGTEAFF	TGTGCCAGCAGCTTAGAGGGAGGGACTGAAGCTTTCTTT
TRBV28	.	TRBJ1-2	.	CASSLASYGYTF	TGTGCCAGCAGTTTGGCCAGCTATGGCTACACCTTC
TRBV7-3	.	TRBJ1-6	.	CASSLGPGIYNSPLHF	TGTGCCAGCAGCTTGGGCCCCGGGATCTATAATTCACCCCTCCACTTT
TRBV11-3	TRBD1	TRBJ2-2	.	CASSQTWDSKTGELFF	TGTGCCAGCAGCCAAACTTGGGACAGTAAAACCGGGGAGCTGTTTTTT
TRBV7-2	.	TRBJ1-1	.	CASSPARGVFTEAFF	TGTGCCAGCAGCCCCGCCAGGGGAGTCTTCACTGAAGCTTTCTTT
TRBV29-1	.	TRBJ1-2	.	CSVERVGHNYGYTF	TGCAGCGTTGAGAGGGTAGGGCATAACTATGGCTACACCTTC
TRBV6-5	.	TRBJ2-1	.	CASSYRGEQFF	TGTGCCAGCAGTTACCGGGGTGAGCAGTTCTTC
TRBV29-1	TRBD2	TRBJ2-6	.	CSVGGGSGANVLTF	TGCAGCGTTGGGGGGGGGTCCGGGGCCAACGTCCTGACTTTC
TRBV7-9	TRBD1	TRBJ2-1	.	CASSFLRVGQGSNEQFF	TGTGCCAGCAGCTTTCTGAGGGTAGGACAGGGCAGCAATGAGCAGTTCTTC
TRBV30	.	TRBJ1-6	.	CAWSATGTPFFSPLHF	TGTGCCTGGAGCGCAACCGGGACCCCCTTCTTTTCACCCCTCCACTTT
TRBV10-2	TRBD1	TRBJ1-5	.	CASSKTGLTDQPQHF	TGCGCCAGCAGCAAGACAGGGCTTACCGATCAGCCCCAGCATTTT
TRBV14	TRBD2	TRBJ2-3	.	CASSQRGGLARDTQYF	TGTGCCAGCAGCCAAAGGGGGGGACTAGCGCGAGATACGCAGTATTTT
TRBV15	.	TRBJ1-1	.	CATSRDPNMNTEAFF	TGTGCCACCAGCAGAGATCCAAATATGAACACTGAAGCTTTCTTT
TRBV9	.	TRBJ1-1	.	CASSSQRGGDTEAFF	TGTGCCAGCAGCTCCCAAAGGGGGGGGGACACTGAAGCTTTCTTT
TRBV30	TRBD2	TRBJ2-1	.	CACPWTSGSGGQFF	TGTGCCTGTCCTTGGACTAGCGGCTCCGGGGGGCAGTTCTTC
TRBV7-2	TRBD1	TRBJ1-5	.	CASSLWTGGYQPQHF	TGTGCCAGCAGCTTATGGACAGGGGGATATCAGCCCCAGCATTTT
TRBV28	.	TRBJ2-5	.	CASSFGGAEETQYF	TGTGCCAGCAGTTTTGGGGGAGCAGAGGAGACCCAGTACTTC
TRBV27	.	TRBJ1-1	.	CASSLSWGRTEAFF	TGTGCCAGCAGTTTATCGTGGGGGAGAACTGAAGCTTTCTTT
TRBV30	.	TRBJ2-3	.	CAWSVPGADTQYF	TGTGCCTGGAGTGTACCCGGGGCCGATACGCAGTATTTT
TRBV18	.	TRBJ2-6	.	CASSPGSSGANVLTF	TGTGCCAGCTCCCCAGGTAGCTCTGGGGCCAACGTCCTGACTTTC
TRBV28	.	TRBJ1-3	.	CASSFLTPGNTIYF	TGTGCCAGCAGTTTTCTCACCCCTGGAAACACCATATATTTT
TRBV9	.	TRBJ2-7	.	CASSVSGNHEQYF	TGTGCCAGCAGCGTTTCAGGGAACCACGAGCAGTACTTC
TRBV7-3	TRBD1	TRBJ1-1	once	CASSSVIPGQGAFF	TGTGCCAGCAGCTCTGTGATCCCGGGACAGGGGGCTTTCTTT
TRBV4-2	TRBD2	TRBJ2-5	.	CASSQPSLAGEETQYF	TGTGCCAGCAGCCAACCATCACTAGCGGGAGAGGAGACCCAGTACTTC
TRBV30	.	TRBJ1-1	.	CAWRSLHRETEAFF	TGTGCCTGGAGGTCACTTCACCGAGAGACTGAAGCTTTCTTT
TRBV10-3	.	TRBJ2-2	.	CAISDRGRGATGELFF	TGTGCCATCAGTGATCGAGGGAGGGGGGCCACCGGGGAGCTGTTTTTT
TRBV7-9	.	TRBJ2-2	once	CASSSETGELFF	TGTGCCAGCAGCTCTGAGACCGGGGAGCTGTTTTTT
TRBV5-1	.	TRBJ1-1	.	CASSVQGMNTEAFF	TGCGCCAGCAGCGTACAGGGAATGAACACTGAAGCTTTCTTT
TRBV5-1	.	TRBJ1-2	.	CASSSDYRGYTF	TGCGCCAGCAGCTCCGACTATAGAGGCTACACCTTC
TRBV27	.	TRBJ1-5	.	CASRSGRLVVGPQHF	TGTGCCAGCAGATCGGGACGTTTAGTGGTCGGGCCCCAGCATTTT
TRBV4-2	TRBD2	TRBJ2-3	.	CASSQGLAVTDTQYF	TGTGCCAGCAGCCAAGGACTAGCGGTCACAGATACGCAGTATTTT
TRBV14	.	TRBJ2-7	.	CASSQLTRQYF	TGTGCCAGCAGCCAACTTACCAGGCAGTACTTC
TRBV11-1	.	TRBJ1-4	.	CASSLALTEKLFF	TGTGCCAGCAGCTTAGCGCTGACGGAAAAACTGTTTTTT
TRBV5-6	TRBD1	TRBJ2-7	.	CASKRDRGSYEQYF	TGTGCCAGCAAAAGGGACAGGGGCTCCTACGAGCAGTACTTC
TRBV7-9	TRBD1	TRBJ2-3	.	CASSSRQGPTDTQYF	TGTGCCAGCAGCTCGCGACAGGGGCCCACAGATACGCAGTATTTT